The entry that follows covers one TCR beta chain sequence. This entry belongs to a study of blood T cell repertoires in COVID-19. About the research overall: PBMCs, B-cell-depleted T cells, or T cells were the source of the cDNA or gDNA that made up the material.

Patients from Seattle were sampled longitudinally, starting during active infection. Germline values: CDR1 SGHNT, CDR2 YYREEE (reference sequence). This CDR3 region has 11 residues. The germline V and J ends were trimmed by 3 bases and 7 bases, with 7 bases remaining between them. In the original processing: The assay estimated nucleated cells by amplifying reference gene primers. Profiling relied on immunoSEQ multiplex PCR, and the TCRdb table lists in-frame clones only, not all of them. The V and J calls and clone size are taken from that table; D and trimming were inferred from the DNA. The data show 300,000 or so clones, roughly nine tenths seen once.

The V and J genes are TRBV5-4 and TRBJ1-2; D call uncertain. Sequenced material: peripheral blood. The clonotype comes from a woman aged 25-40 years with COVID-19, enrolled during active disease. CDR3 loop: CASSSSSGYTF. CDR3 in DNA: TGTGCCAGCAGCTCGAGCTCTGGCTACACCTTC.